Shown below are 20 T cell receptor beta chains from a single sample sequenced in a study of blood T cell repertoires in COVID-19. Sequencing was performed with immunoSEQ multiplex PCR; in TCRdb, only in-frame clones are kept and a portion is missing. The sample yields 40,000 to 50,000 clones, 75% to 90% seen once. Material for sequencing was peripheral blood. The receptor set was obtained from an elderly woman with COVID-19, enrolled during active disease.

This sequence joins TRBV19 and TRBJ2-7, with TRBD1 matching 9 bases. The CDR3 has 12 residues. The V gene end was trimmed by 10 bases and the J gene end by 6 bases; junction bases not matched to a gene: 7. Germline V gene lookup returns CDR1 LNHDA and CDR2 SQIVND (reference sequence). CDR3 amino acids: CATRDRVSEQYF. The CDR3 nucleotides are TGTGCCACCCGGGACAGGGTAAGCGAGCAGTACTTC.

The J gene is TRBJ1-1, the V gene TRBV30; 7 bases are shared with TRBD1. This CDR3 is 18 amino acids long. J was trimmed by 0 bases and V by 3 bases; bases with no gene match: 16. The germline V gene encodes CDR1 GTSNPN and CDR2 SVGIG (reference sequence). CDR3 nucleotides: TGTGCCTGGAGAGCAGACAGGGCCCGAGCTTTGGTGAACACTGAAGCTTTCTTT. Translating gives CAWRADRARALVNTEAFF.

V gene TRBV3-1 (or the pseudogene TRBV3-2) combines with J gene TRBJ1-1; D uncertain. CDR1 and CDR2 from the germline V gene are LGHDT and YNNKEL (reference sequence). Between the trimmed V and J ends, which lost 4 bases and 1 base, there was a span of 13 bases. The CDR3 is 15 amino acids. The chain's CDR3 is CASSPRLRANTEAFF. CDR3 in DNA: TGTGCCAGCAGCCCCCGACTACGGGCGAACACTGAAGCTTTCTTT.

The chain combines TRBV5-5 with TRBJ2-1; TRBD1 might be the D (6 bases). V shed 4 bases and J shed 3 bases, with 17 bases lying between them. Germline CDR1 and CDR2: SGHKS and YYEKEE (reference sequence). The CDR3 consists of 16 residues. The CDR3 DNA reads as TGTGCCAGCAGCCTCGGGGACACGGCTAACTACAATGAGCAGTTCTTC. It yields the protein CASSLGDTANYNEQFF.

V gene TRBV6-5 combines with J gene TRBJ1-6, with no clear D. The ends were cut back, 2 bases at V and 6 bases at J, with 11 bases in the middle. There are 15 residues in the CDR3. From germline, CDR1 is MNHEY and CDR2 SVGAGI. The CDR3 nucleotides are TGTGCCAGCAGTTACCCCCTGCAGGTTAATTCACCCCTCCACTTT. Translated: CASSYPLQVNSPLHF.

The chain employs TRBV5-4 and TRBJ2-5; 10 bases align to TRBD1. After removal of 4 bases from V and 3 bases from J, the junction contained 15 bases not matched to a gene. CDR3 length equals 18 residues. Per the germline V gene, CDR1 is SGHNT and CDR2 is YYREEE (reference sequence). The CDR3 here is CASSPLRVGTGEKETQYF. The CDR3 DNA reads as TGTGCCAGCAGCCCCCTACGGGTCGGGACAGGGGAAAAAGAGACCCAGTACTTC.

The chain couples TRBV14 to TRBJ2-1; D call uncertain. Looked up from germline, CDR1 is SGHDN and CDR2 is FVKESK. The V end lost 4 bases, the J end lost 12 bases, and 16 bases lay between the germline ends. The CDR3 spans 13 residues. CDR3 coding DNA: TGTGCCAGCAGCCGAGATACCAGGTCTTGGCAGTTCTTC. This gives the protein CASSRDTRSWQFF.

This sequence joins TRBV18 and TRBJ2-1; D possibly corresponds to TRBD2 (6 bases). CDR1 and CDR2 from the germline V gene are KGHSH and LQKENI. The CDR3 runs 13 residues. V lost 3 bases and J 8 bases, leaving 11 bases between the germline ends. The chain's CDR3 is CASSPQGGDEQFF. CDR3 nucleotide sequence: TGTGCCAGCTCACCGCAGGGAGGCGATGAGCAGTTCTTC.

V and J are TRBV29-1 and TRBJ1-2; 7 bases align to TRBD1. In germline, CDR1 is SQVTM, CDR2 ANQGSEA. The CDR3 is 11 residues long. Trimming removed 7 bases from V and 8 bases from J; junction bases left unmatched: 7. The CDR3 sequence is CSAGGTAGYTF. In DNA form, the CDR3 reads TGCAGCGCTGGAGGGACAGCAGGCTACACCTTC. Combining the CDR3 with reference TRBV29-1 and TRBJ1-2 gives the whole variable domain SAVISQKPSRDICQRGTSLTIQCQVDSQVTMMFWYRQQPGQSLTLIATANQGSEATYESGFVIDKFPISRPNLTFSTLTVSNMSPEDSSIYLCSAGGTAGYTFGSGTRLTVV.

V usage is TRBV28 and J usage is TRBJ1-2; D unclear. There are 10 residues in the CDR3. V was clipped by 8 bases and J by 8 bases, with 9 bases between them. Germline-derived CDR1 and CDR2 are MDHEN and SYDVKM. The DNA for the CDR3 is TGTGCCAGCTCTTCGAGAGGCTACACCTTC. Protein product: CASSSRGYTF.

This sequence joins TRBV6-5 and TRBJ1-2; perhaps TRBD1 as D (6 bases). V was clipped by 2 bases and J by 8 bases, with 12 bases between them. This CDR3 is built from 13 residues. The germline V gene encodes CDR1 MNHEY and CDR2 SVGAGI. In nucleotides, the CDR3 is TGTGCCAGCAGTTACATGCAGGGGAAAGGCTACACCTTC. Encoded protein: CASSYMQGKGYTF.

The chain joins TRBV19 to TRBJ1-4, with 9 bases aligning to TRBD1. The ends lost 7 bases at V and 7 bases at J; junction bases unmatched: 7. The germline gives CDR1 LNHDA, CDR2 SQIVND (reference sequence). This CDR3 is built from 14 residues. In DNA, the CDR3 is TGTGCCAGTAATGACAGGGGGAATGGTGAAAAACTGTTTTTT. The encoded protein is CASNDRGNGEKLFF.

The chain couples TRBV12-5 to TRBJ1-4; D possibly corresponds to TRBD1 (5 bases). Per the germline V gene, CDR1 is LGHNT and CDR2 is FRNRAP. Trimming took 3 bases from V and 7 from J, leaving 21 bases between them. The CDR3 runs 17 residues. The CDR3 nucleotides are TGTGCTAGTGGTTTATCCCTGGGCGAAGGGGTTAGTGAAAAACTGTTTTTT. Protein: CASGLSLGEGVSEKLFF. Full variable domain (rest looked up from reference TRBV12-5 and TRBJ1-4): DARVTQTPRHKVTEMGQEVTMRCQPILGHNTVFWYRQTMMQGLELLAYFRNRAPLDDSGMPKDRFSAEMPDATLATLKIQPSEPRDSAVYFCASGLSLGEGVSEKLFFGSGTQLSVL.

The chain has TRBV7-3 and TRBJ1-1; weak D call: TRBD1 (5 bases). The CDR3 extends over 13 amino acids. Germline CDR1 reads SGHTA; CDR2 reads FQGTGA. V was shortened by 8 bases and J by 0 bases, with 10 bases between the two germline ends. CDR3 amino acids: CASSGTVNTEAFF. As DNA, the CDR3 is TGTGCCAGCTCCGGGACTGTGAACACTGAAGCTTTCTTT.

V and J are TRBV10-2 and TRBJ2-1; 7 nucleotides align to TRBD2. The germline CDR1 and CDR2 sequences are WSHSY and SAAADI. V lost 7 bases and J lost 9; bases outside the gene matches: 6. This CDR3 has 12 residues. In DNA form, the CDR3 reads TGCGCCAGCATGGGAGGGTGGGGTGAGCAGTTCTTC. Its translation is CASMGGWGEQFF.

This clone is deemed medium-sized. V usage is TRBV28 and J usage is TRBJ2-1; TRBD2 agrees at 8 bases. Trimming took 3 bases from V and 9 from J; bases not matched to a gene: 10. Germline V gene lookup returns CDR1 MDHEN and CDR2 SYDVKM. The CDR3 runs 15 residues. The CDR3 here is CASSFGPSGSPEQFF. In DNA, the CDR3 is TGTGCCAGCAGTTTCGGGCCTAGCGGGTCCCCTGAGCAGTTCTTC.

The chain couples TRBV3-1 (or the pseudogene TRBV3-2) to TRBJ1-2, with 7 bases fitting TRBD1. This CDR3 comprises 13 residues. The V gene end was trimmed by 5 bases and the J gene end by 8 bases; junction bases not matched to a gene: 8. CDR1 is LGHDT, CDR2 YNNKEL, per germline (reference sequence). The CDR3 bases are TGTGCCAGCAGCTTGGACAGGCTGGGAGGCTACACCTTC. This encodes CASSLDRLGGYTF.

This clone turned up a few times. The CDR3, as DNA: TGTGCCAGCAGTTTGGGGTGGCTAGCGGCCTACGAGCAGTACTTC. Translating gives CASSLGWLAAYEQYF. This chain joins TRBV6-5 and TRBJ2-7; TRBD2 matches 7 bases. J gave up 2 bases and V 4 bases, and 8 bases lay outside the gene matches. Germline CDR1 reads MNHEY; CDR2 reads SVGAGI. The CDR3 spans 15 residues.

The gene calls are TRBV2 and TRBJ1-2, with 8 bases identical to TRBD1. V was pared by 8 bases and J by 7 bases, with 9 bases of the junction left unmatched. Germline CDR1 reads SNHLY; CDR2 reads FYNNEI. The CDR3 extends over 13 amino acids. The CDR3 region has the DNA TGTGCCAGCTTGGAAGGACAGGGTTTTGGCTACACCTTC. It codes for CASLEGQGFGYTF.

V is TRBV6-1 and J is TRBJ1-3, with D unclear. The ends were cut back, 10 bases at V and 0 bases at J, with 16 bases in the middle. The CDR3 length is 15 residues. Germline V lookup: CDR1 MNHNS, CDR2 SASEGT. CDR3 nucleotide sequence: TGTGCCACCACCGGGTTTCTATCCTCTGGAAACACCATATATTTT. This codes for CATTGFLSSGNTIYF.